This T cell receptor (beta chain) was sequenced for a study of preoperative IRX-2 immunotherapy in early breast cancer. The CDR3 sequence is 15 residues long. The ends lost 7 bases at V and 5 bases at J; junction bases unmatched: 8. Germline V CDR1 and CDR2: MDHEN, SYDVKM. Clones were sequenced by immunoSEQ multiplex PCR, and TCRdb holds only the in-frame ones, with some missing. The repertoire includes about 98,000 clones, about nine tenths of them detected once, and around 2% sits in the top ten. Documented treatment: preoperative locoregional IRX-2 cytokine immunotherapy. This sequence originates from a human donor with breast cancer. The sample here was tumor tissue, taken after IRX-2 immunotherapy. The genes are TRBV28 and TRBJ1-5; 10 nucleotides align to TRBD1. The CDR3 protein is CASTEDRGLDQPQHF. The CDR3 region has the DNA TGTGCCAGCACCGAAGACAGGGGGCTTGATCAGCCCCAGCATTTT.